These 20 T cell receptor beta chains originate from one sample sequenced in a study of blood T cell repertoires in COVID-19. TCRdb's copy holds only in-frame clones and misses some; the assay was immunoSEQ multiplex PCR. Of 430,000 or so clones listed, approximately 90% are singletons. Sequencing was done on a sample of peripheral blood. The receptors stem from a man between 18 and 29 years old with COVID-19, enrolled during active disease.

This clone was seen only once. The chain combines TRBV14 with TRBJ2-3; D remains unclear. The V gene's germline CDR1 is SGHDN and CDR2 FVKESK. The V and J ends lost 1 base and 4 bases respectively, with 9 bases between them. CDR3 length: 14 amino acids. The CDR3 spells CASSQVSFPDTQYF. CDR3 nucleotide sequence: TGTGCCAGCAGCCAAGTGAGCTTCCCAGATACGCAGTATTTT.

The genes are TRBV27 and TRBJ1-5, with TRBD1 as a possible D gene (5 bases). Germline assignment: CDR1 MNHEY and CDR2 SMNVEV (reference sequence). Between the trimmed V and J ends, which lost 3 bases and 7 bases, there was a span of 13 bases. This CDR3 spans 14 amino acids. CDR3 coding DNA: TGTGCCAGCAGTTTTTCAGGGTCGGGCCAGCCCCAGCATTTT. Protein: CASSFSGSGQPQHF.

V and J are TRBV2 and TRBJ2-7; 7 bases align to TRBD1. This CDR3 region has 12 residues. J lost 2 bases, V lost 6 bases, and 1 base had no gene match. Germline values: CDR1 SNHLY, CDR2 FYNNEI. The CDR3 coding sequence is TGTGCCAGCAGGCAGGGGGCCTACGAGCAGTACTTC. It translates to CASRQGAYEQYF.

This chain links TRBV6-5 with TRBJ2-2; 9 bases align to TRBD2. Germline CDR1 MNHEY, CDR2 SVGAGI. Trimming at V came to 8 bases and at J to 4 bases, leaving 8 bases not matched to a gene. The CDR3 runs 15 residues. The CDR3 reads CASQPRGGGTGELFF. The CDR3 DNA reads as TGTGCCAGCCAACCGCGGGGGGGCGGCACCGGGGAGCTGTTTTTT.

This clone has only one observation. One end of the junction does not line up with germline, which may come from a read error. The chain uses TRBV7-3 and TRBJ2-1, with TRBD2 matching 9 bases. CDR3 length: 14 amino acids. Germline CDR1 reads SGHTA; CDR2 reads FQGTGA. The CDR3 DNA sequence: TGTGCCAGCAGCTCTAGTCGGACTAGCGACCGCCCAGTCTTC. Its protein product is CASSSSRTSDRPVF.

The chain has TRBV2 and TRBJ1-2, with D maybe TRBD1 (6 bases). V lost 6 bases, J lost 2 bases, and 19 bases lay in between. Germline lookup yields CDR1 SNHLY and CDR2 FYNNEI. The CDR3 runs 16 residues. The CDR3: CASRGNRELNNYGYTF. The CDR3 DNA reads as TGTGCCAGCAGAGGCAACAGGGAGTTGAACAACTATGGCTACACCTTC.

This chain links TRBV10-1 with TRBJ2-5, with TRBD1 identical over 7 bases. CDR3 size: 13 residues. J lost 3 bases, V lost 5 bases, and 3 bases had no gene match. Per the germline V gene, CDR1 is WNHNN and CDR2 is SYGVQD (reference sequence). CDR3 nucleotide sequence: TGCGCCAGCAGTTTAGGGACAGAAGAGACCCAGTACTTC. Its translation: CASSLGTEETQYF.

This chain links TRBV29-1 with TRBJ1-5; 7 nucleotides agree with TRBD1. With 4 bases clipped from V and 3 bases from J, the junction kept 3 bases outside the gene matches. The CDR3 extends over 13 amino acids. From germline, CDR1 is SQVTM and CDR2 ANQGSEA. CDR3 coding DNA: TGCAGCGTTGGGGACAGAAACAATCAGCCCCAGCATTTT. This gives the protein CSVGDRNNQPQHF.

The chain joins TRBV21-1 to TRBJ2-2; the table assigns TRBD2, which was not confirmed against the DNA. TRBV21-1 is recorded as a pseudogene. The CDR3 length is 17 residues. CDR3 amino acids: CASSKGRGLMNTGELFF. CDR3 coding DNA: TGTGCCAGCAGCAAAGGACGGGGTTTAATGAACACCGGGGAGCTGTTTTTT.

This clone appeared a single time. This rearrangement joins TRBV3-1 (or the pseudogene TRBV3-2) to TRBJ2-5; D is perhaps TRBD2 (6 bases). Germline CDR1 is LGHDT and CDR2 is YNNKEL (reference sequence). V lost 3 bases and J 5 bases, leaving 16 bases between the germline ends. This CDR3 has 15 residues. The CDR3 bases are TGTGCCAGCAGCCACCGGACGCCGGGAGTGGAGACCCAGTACTTC. It is translated as CASSHRTPGVETQYF.

The chain has TRBV11-1 and TRBJ2-3; TRBD2 is a possible D gene (6 bases). The V gene's germline CDR1 is SGHAT and CDR2 FQDESV (reference sequence). This CDR3 spans 15 amino acids. The V gene lost 2 bases and the J gene lost 7 bases, with 16 bases spanning the gap. The CDR3 region is CASSLNPGGGNTQYF. Written as DNA, the CDR3 is TGTGCCAGCAGCTTAAACCCGGGTGGAGGGAATACGCAGTATTTT.

A word on this clone: At one end, the junction sequence differs from germline, possibly due to a read error. The CDR3 loop reads CAWSFPPRGPYF. The CDR3 DNA follows: TGTGCCTGGAGTTTCCCCCCCCGGGGTCCTTACTTC. V gene TRBV30 combines with J gene TRBJ1-2; no reliable D call. CDR1 is GTSNPN and CDR2 is SVGIG in the germline V gene (reference sequence). The CDR3 consists of 12 residues.

J is TRBJ2-1 and V is TRBV7-9; TRBD2 aligns across 7 bases. Germline V gene sequence: CDR1 SEHNR, CDR2 FQNEAQ (reference sequence). The CDR3 totals 13 residues. V trimming: 8 bases; J trimming: 0 bases; junction bases outside the gene matches: 1. CDR3 protein: CASLADSYNEQFF. The CDR3 DNA reads TGTGCCAGCCTAGCGGACTCCTACAATGAGCAGTTCTTC.

The rearrangement joins TRBV19 to TRBJ1-5; TRBD1 agrees at 10 bases. CDR1 is LNHDA and CDR2 is SQIVND in the germline V gene (reference sequence). J lost 7 bases, V lost 5 bases, and 8 bases had no gene match. The CDR3 covers 15 residues. In nucleotides, the CDR3 is TGTGCCAGTAGTTTCGGGGACAGGGGACAGCAGCCCCAGCATTTT. This translates into CASSFGDRGQQPQHF.

CDR3 in DNA: TGCGCCAGCAGAGTGACAGCGAACACCGGGGAGCTGTTTTTT. Translated, it gives CASRVTANTGELFF. This rearrangement joins TRBV5-1 to TRBJ2-2, with D maybe TRBD1 (5 bases). Germline-derived CDR1 and CDR2 are SGHRS and YFSETQ. V was cut by 5 bases and J by 0 bases, with 8 bases left in between. The CDR3 length is 14 residues.

V usage is TRBV27 and J usage is TRBJ1-4; 9 positions agree with TRBD1. This CDR3 has 14 residues. Germline-derived CDR1 and CDR2 are MNHEY and SMNVEV (reference sequence). With 6 bases clipped from V and 7 bases from J, the junction kept 6 bases outside the gene matches. The CDR3 DNA reads as TGTGCCAGCAGGGGGACAGGGCGTCTTGAAAAACTGTTTTTT. This codes for CASRGTGRLEKLFF.

The chain is built from TRBV4-1 and TRBJ2-1; 9 nucleotides line up with TRBD2. The germline gives CDR1 MGHRA, CDR2 YSYEKL. Trimming cost V 1 base and J 7 bases; bases outside gene matches: 5. The CDR3 length is 15 residues. The CDR3: CASSQGGLANNEQFF. For the CDR3, the DNA is TGCGCCAGCAGCCAAGGCGGACTAGCGAATAATGAGCAGTTCTTC.

This rearrangement joins TRBV28 to TRBJ2-1; possible D gene TRBD2, 5 bases. The V end was cut by 6 bases, the J end by 9 bases, with 24 bases between. The germline CDR1 and CDR2 sequences are MDHEN and SYDVKM. This CDR3 is built from 16 residues. CDR3 sequence reads: CASSLYLARTGSEQFF. The CDR3 DNA sequence: TGTGCCAGCAGCCTATACCTGGCCCGGACGGGGAGTGAGCAGTTCTTC.

The chain joins TRBV13 to TRBJ2-1; D is possibly TRBD1 (8 bases). Germline CDR1 and CDR2: PRHDT and FYEKMQ (reference sequence). Trimming removed 0 bases at V and 4 bases at J, with 13 bases between. The CDR3 totals 16 residues. The CDR3 DNA follows: TGTGCCAGCAGCTTAGGAAGCGGGACAGGTTACAATGAGCAGTTCTTC. This encodes CASSLGSGTGYNEQFF. Combining the CDR3 with reference TRBV13 and TRBJ2-1 gives the whole variable domain AAGVIQSPRHLIKEKRETATLKCYPIPRHDTVYWYQQGPGQDPQFLISFYEKMQSDKGSIPDRFSAQQFSDYHSELNMSSLELGDSALYFCASSLGSGTGYNEQFFGPGTRLTVL.

The chain has TRBV2 and TRBJ1-4; weak D call: TRBD1 (6 bases). There are 13 residues in the CDR3. Germline values: CDR1 SNHLY, CDR2 FYNNEI. Trimming took 5 bases from V and 6 from J, leaving 10 bases between them. The DNA for the CDR3 is TGTGCCAGCAGTCGGGACAAATATGAAAAACTGTTTTTT. It yields the protein CASSRDKYEKLFF.